Listed here is a single TCR beta chain. Its antigen is unknown. These data originate in a study of cytomegalovirus exposure and HLA in healthy donors. Germline CDR1 is MNHEY and CDR2 is SMNVEV (reference sequence). The CDR3 runs to 14 residues. Trimming took 5 bases from V and 4 from J, leaving 12 bases between them. Primers: 60 Vbeta forward and 13 Jbeta reverse. Original data processing: There were tens of millions of unique TCR beta chains by a later count, and about 12 million of them were shared. Assay used: immunoSEQ multiplex PCR; TCRdb lists only in-frame clones, some missing. V and J calls and clone size are copied from that table; D and trimming were computed from the DNA. The sample lists approximately 190,000 clones, 82% occurring once. Findings of the study overall: Later, TCR association rates were found to vary by HLA locus, highest for DRB1 and lowest for HLA-C. Presence/absence comparisons presumed near-even sequencing depth among donors.

V usage is TRBV27 and J usage is TRBJ1-3; maybe TRBD1 (6 bases). The receptor's source is a woman in her late teens or twenties in good health and CMV-seronegative. Sequencing used PBMCs. DNA for the CDR3: TGTGCCAGCAGTCAACAGGGTTCCGGAAACACCATATATTTT. It is translated as CASSQQGSGNTIYF.